Listed below are T cell receptor beta chains from one sample, sequenced in a study of CD8 T cells in Susac syndrome. TCRdb reanalysed the immunoSEQ multiplex PCR reads using MiXCR and keeps one entry per CDR3 protein. The table has under 250,000 distinct CDR3 sequences, 94% seen once. The specimen was CD4+ T cells from PBMCs. The source is a human donor with Susac syndrome. CDR3s include the opening cysteine and the closing phenylalanine or tryptophan. Fields, in order: V gene, clone size, J gene, D gene, CDR3 DNA, CDR3 protein. The D gene is left open where the match is weak. The size entry is marked missing in some rows and otherwise reads once, few, many or a size class.

v_gene: TRBV30; abundance: -; j_gene: TRBJ1-5; d_gene: -; CDR3nt: TGTGCCTGGAGTGTGAACGGGGATTATCAGCCCCAGCATTTT; CDR3aa: CAWSVNGDYQPQHF
v_gene: TRBV4-2; abundance: -; j_gene: TRBJ2-1; d_gene: TRBD2; CDR3nt: TGTGCCAGCAGCCAAGAGTTGTCGGGGGGGAGAGACAATGAGCAGTTCTTC; CDR3aa: CASSQELSGGRDNEQFF
v_gene: TRBV6-5; abundance: -; j_gene: TRBJ1-6; d_gene: TRBD1; CDR3nt: TGTGCCAGCAGTTACGGGGACAGAAATTCACCCCTCCACTTT; CDR3aa: CASSYGDRNSPLHF
v_gene: TRBV18; abundance: -; j_gene: TRBJ2-7; d_gene: -; CDR3nt: TGTGCCAGCTCACCTTCCAGGGGCGAGCAGTACTTC; CDR3aa: CASSPSRGEQYF
v_gene: TRBV3-1; abundance: -; j_gene: TRBJ2-6; d_gene: -; CDR3nt: TGTGCCAGCAGCGATACGGACAAAACGGGCAACGTCCTGACTTTC; CDR3aa: CASSDTDKTGNVLTF
v_gene: TRBV12-3/TRBV12-4; abundance: -; j_gene: TRBJ1-5; d_gene: TRBD1; CDR3nt: TGTGCCAGCAGCCATAGAGGGACAGGGGACCAGCCCCAGCATTTT; CDR3aa: CASSHRGTGDQPQHF
v_gene: TRBV7-8; abundance: -; j_gene: TRBJ1-2; d_gene: -; CDR3nt: TGTGCCAGCAGCTCAGGTGGGACAAGCTACACCTTC; CDR3aa: CASSSGGTSYTF
v_gene: TRBV5-6; abundance: -; j_gene: TRBJ1-6; d_gene: -; CDR3nt: TGTGCCAGCAGCCTCCAGGGCAGGAATTCACCCCTCCACTTT; CDR3aa: CASSLQGRNSPLHF
v_gene: TRBV9; abundance: -; j_gene: TRBJ1-4; d_gene: -; CDR3nt: TGTGCCAGCAGTCCAGTGGGAACTAATGAAAAACTGTTTTTT; CDR3aa: CASSPVGTNEKLFF
v_gene: TRBV5-1; abundance: few; j_gene: TRBJ2-2; d_gene: -; CDR3nt: TGCGCCAGCAGTGGCCAGACGAACACCGGGGAGCTGTTTTTT; CDR3aa: CASSGQTNTGELFF
v_gene: TRBV30; abundance: -; j_gene: TRBJ1-1; d_gene: TRBD1; CDR3nt: TGTGCCTGGAGTGCTTCCGGGACAGGGATGAGTGACACTGAAGCTTTCTTT; CDR3aa: CAWSASGTGMSDTEAFF
v_gene: TRBV29-1; abundance: -; j_gene: TRBJ2-1; d_gene: -; CDR3nt: TGCAGCGTTGGCCTGTCCGAGTTCTTC; CDR3aa: CSVGLSEFF
v_gene: TRBV19; abundance: once; j_gene: TRBJ1-1; d_gene: -; CDR3nt: TGTGCCAGTAGTACCGGGGCCTCGAACACTGAAGCTTTCTTT; CDR3aa: CASSTGASNTEAFF
v_gene: TRBV29-1; abundance: -; j_gene: TRBJ1-2; d_gene: -; CDR3nt: TGCAGCGCCGCTCGGACGTTGGGAGGGCTAGGCTACACCTTC; CDR3aa: CSAARTLGGLGYTF
v_gene: TRBV9; abundance: once; j_gene: TRBJ2-7; d_gene: -; CDR3nt: TGTGCCAGCAGCGCAACCACGACAGGACGGCAGTACTTC; CDR3aa: CASSATTTGRQYF
v_gene: TRBV20-1; abundance: -; j_gene: TRBJ2-2; d_gene: TRBD2; CDR3nt: TGCAGTGCTACCCGGGGGGGAGGCGGGGAGCTGTTTTTT; CDR3aa: CSATRGGGGELFF
v_gene: TRBV18; abundance: -; j_gene: TRBJ1-1; d_gene: -; CDR3nt: TGTGCCAGCTCAGAGGTGGGGGACACTGAAGCTTTCTTT; CDR3aa: CASSEVGDTEAFF
v_gene: TRBV7-2; abundance: -; j_gene: TRBJ2-1; d_gene: -; CDR3nt: TGTGCCAGCAGCTTAGCGGGGCAGAATGAGCAGTTCTTC; CDR3aa: CASSLAGQNEQFF
v_gene: TRBV12-3/TRBV12-4; abundance: -; j_gene: TRBJ2-7; d_gene: -; CDR3nt: TGTGCCAGCAGTTTAGGGACGGTTTCCTACGAGCAGTACTTC; CDR3aa: CASSLGTVSYEQYF
v_gene: TRBV12-3/TRBV12-4; abundance: -; j_gene: TRBJ1-2; d_gene: -; CDR3nt: TGTGCCAGCAGTTTCTCCGGGCCTTCTGGCTATGGCTACACCTTC; CDR3aa: CASSFSGPSGYGYTF
v_gene: TRBV23-1; abundance: -; j_gene: TRBJ1-1; d_gene: -; CDR3nt: TGCGCCAGCAGTCATCCAGGACTAGGTTCCTCCCCGAACACTGAAGCTTTCTTT; CDR3aa: CASSHPGLGSSPNTEAFF
v_gene: TRBV12-3/TRBV12-4; abundance: -; j_gene: TRBJ1-3; d_gene: -; CDR3nt: TGTGCCAGCAGTCCGGACGTCTCTGGAAACACCATATATTTT; CDR3aa: CASSPDVSGNTIYF
v_gene: TRBV30; abundance: -; j_gene: TRBJ2-7; d_gene: -; CDR3nt: TGTGCCTGGCAGTTTGGGGCCACCTACGAGCAGTACTTC; CDR3aa: CAWQFGATYEQYF
v_gene: TRBV30; abundance: -; j_gene: TRBJ1-2; d_gene: -; CDR3nt: TGTGCCTGGAGTGACCTGGCCGGGCCGCGCTATGGCTACACCTTC; CDR3aa: CAWSDLAGPRYGYTF
v_gene: TRBV20-1; abundance: -; j_gene: TRBJ2-3; d_gene: -; CDR3nt: TGCAGTGCTGGGCGGGCAGATACGCAGTATTTT; CDR3aa: CSAGRADTQYF
v_gene: TRBV5-1; abundance: -; j_gene: TRBJ2-3; d_gene: -; CDR3nt: TGCGCCAGCAGCTTGGTCCAGGGTGTGAGGACAGATACGCAGTATTTT; CDR3aa: CASSLVQGVRTDTQYF
v_gene: TRBV7-9; abundance: -; j_gene: TRBJ1-1; d_gene: TRBD1; CDR3nt: TGTGCCAGCAGCTCACAGGGGGTAGATACTGAAGCTTTCTTT; CDR3aa: CASSSQGVDTEAFF